The clone carrying this T cell receptor (beta chain) was counted between two and nine times. Its antigen is unidentified. V was trimmed by 2 bases and J by 2 bases, leaving 14 bases between them. The length of the CDR3 is 15 residues. Germline V gives CDR1 DFQATT, CDR2 SNEGSKA (reference sequence). The data derive from a study of CD8 T cells in ankylosing spondylitis. Study-wide points: Typical of ankylosing spondylitis blood, it appeared, was a TCR beta motif of roughly eight highly homologous variants.

Using its own MiXCR run on the 5' RACE reads, TCRdb lists one record per CDR3 protein. The data show around 540,000 distinct CDR3 sequences, approximately 11% seen once. This TCR derives from a male donor with ankylosing spondylitis. The rearrangement uses TRBV20-1 and TRBJ2-3, with D perhaps assigned TRBD1 or TRBD2 (7 bases each). Sequenced material: blood, either unsorted or a sorted T cell fraction (not recorded which). The CDR3: CSARSTGDYTDTQYF. DNA of the CDR3: TGCAGTGCTAGATCAACAGGGGACTACACAGATACGCAGTATTTT.